These 5 T cell receptor beta chains were sequenced from one sample in a study of blood T cell repertoires in COVID-19. Assay: immunoSEQ multiplex PCR; the TCRdb copy retains only in-frame clones and omits some. The sample lists 100,000 to 150,000 clones, roughly four fifths occurring once. Specimen: peripheral blood. These receptors were obtained from a woman aged 50 to 60 with acute or convalescent COVID-19.

The chain links TRBV11-3 to TRBJ2-1; D is perhaps TRBD2 (6 bases). The ends were cut back, 4 bases at V and 7 bases at J, with 8 bases in the middle. Germline V gene lookup returns CDR1 SGHNT and CDR2 YENEEA. The CDR3 covers 12 residues. The CDR3 nucleotides read TGTGCCAGCAGCTATGGAGGGAATGAGCAGTTCTTC. It translates to CASSYGGNEQFF.

The chain links TRBV15 to TRBJ1-4; D is undetermined. CDR3 size: 13 residues. Trimming took 0 bases from V and 14 from J, leaving 13 bases between them. CDR1 and CDR2 from the germline V gene are LNHNV and YYDKDF (reference sequence). CDR3 DNA: TGTGCCACCAGCAGAGATGTGCCGCAGACTCTGTTTTTT. It codes for CATSRDVPQTLFF.

This clone was counted a few times. The chain employs TRBV7-9 and TRBJ2-5, with a weak D call TRBD2 (6 bases). The CDR3 extends over 13 amino acids. V gave up 3 bases and J gave up 7 bases, with 12 bases separating them. Germline V gene lookup returns CDR1 SEHNR and CDR2 FQNEAQ (reference sequence). CDR3 coding DNA: TGTGCCAGCAGCTTGGGGGAGGTCGGGACCCAGTACTTC. Amino acids: CASSLGEVGTQYF.

This clone showed up just a few times. The chain uses TRBV4-1 and TRBJ2-6; 11 bases agree with TRBD1. J was trimmed by 0 bases and V by 4 bases; bases with no gene match: 5. CDR3 length equals 18 residues. Per germline, CDR1 MGHRA and CDR2 YSYEKL. Here the CDR3 reads CASSLEGQGGSGANVLTF. The CDR3 DNA is TGCGCCAGCAGCCTAGAGGGACAGGGGGGCTCTGGGGCCAACGTCCTGACTTTC.

The rearrangement links TRBV7-9 to TRBJ2-2; TRBD2 matches at 7 bases. The CDR3 runs 15 residues. J gave up 6 bases and V 2 bases, and 6 bases lay outside the gene matches. Germline loops: CDR1 SEHNR, CDR2 FQNEAQ (reference sequence). The CDR3: CASSLYAGRAGELFF. As DNA, the CDR3 is TGTGCCAGCAGCTTATATGCGGGGAGGGCCGGGGAGCTGTTTTTT.